A single sample gave rise to the 32 T cell receptor beta chains below, sequenced in a study of blood T cells in healthy people across ages. Primed by a sample-barcoded 5' primer and a J-beta primer mix, a second PCR proceeded for about 6 to 12 cycles. TCRdb recomputed calls from the 5' RACE reads with MiXCR, one row per CDR3 protein. The sample shows hundreds of thousands of distinct CDR3 sequences, around 54% of them seen only once. The sequencing input was blood. Receptors were obtained from a man aged 55 to 69 in good health.

As for this clonotype: One base away lies a much larger clone, so this may be a sequencing read error. The chain uses TRBV4-1 and TRBJ1-5; D is ambiguous. This CDR3 has 16 amino acids. Trimming stripped 0 bases from V and 0 bases from J, with 9 bases between. Germline values: CDR1 MGHRA, CDR2 YSYEKL. The CDR3 DNA reads TGCGCCAGCAGCCAAGAGACGGTTTATAGCAATCAGCCCCAGCATTTT. It translates to CASSQETVYSNQPQHF.

There are many counts of this clonotype. The chain joins TRBV2 to TRBJ2-1, with D unresolved. This CDR3 contains 16 residues. Germline CDR1 and CDR2: SNHLY and FYNNEI. V shed 4 bases and J shed 4 bases, with 17 bases lying between them. Here the CDR3 reads CASSGSPAQPYNEQFF. CDR3 sequence (DNA): TGTGCCAGCAGTGGGAGTCCAGCCCAACCTTACAATGAGCAGTTCTTC.

This clonotype has more than one count but fewer than ten. The genes are TRBV7-2 and TRBJ2-1, with 13 bases identical to TRBD2. Germline V gives CDR1 SGHTA, CDR2 FQGNSA. The ends lost 5 bases at V and 1 base at J; junction bases unmatched: 11. The CDR3 is made up of 19 amino acids. The CDR3 protein is CASSARLAGGLGSYNEQFF. The DNA for the CDR3 is TGTGCCAGCAGCGCCCGACTAGCGGGGGGACTAGGGTCCTACAATGAGCAGTTCTTC.

V and J are TRBV7-8 and TRBJ2-7, with a tentative D call TRBD1 (5 bases). CDR1 SGHVS and CDR2 FQNEAQ come from the germline V gene. V was clipped by 3 bases and J by 6 bases, with 18 bases between them. The CDR3 loop spans 15 amino acids. The CDR3 DNA is TGTGCCAGCAGCTTGGCCCCGACGCAGGGCTCCGAGCAGTACTTC. Protein sequence: CASSLAPTQGSEQYF.

V is TRBV5-5 and J is TRBJ1-1; 7 bases match TRBD1. CDR3 length: 12 residues. Trimming cost V 10 bases and J 7 bases; bases outside gene matches: 10. Germline V gene data show CDR1 as SGHKS and CDR2 as YYEKEE (reference sequence). CDR3 protein: CAPQAGGSEAFF. As DNA, the CDR3 is TGTGCCCCACAGGCAGGGGGGAGTGAAGCTTTCTTT.

This chain connects TRBV20-1 to TRBJ2-1; 7 bases fit TRBD2. V dropped 3 bases and J dropped 13; count of bases not matched to a gene: 18. Germline V gives CDR1 DFQATT, CDR2 SNEGSKA (reference sequence). CDR3 length: 15 residues. The CDR3 region has the DNA TGCAGTGCTAGTGACGTTTGGGAGGGGAGAATAATTCAGTTCTTC. It encodes CSASDVWEGRIIQFF.

This clonotype appeared a few times. V gene TRBV21-1 combines with J gene TRBJ1-2. TRBV21-1 is shown as a pseudogene. This CDR3 has 14 amino acids. CDR3 sequence (DNA): TGTGCCAGCAGCAAATTTCAAGGATTGTATGGCTACACCTTC. Its protein is CASSKFQGLYGYTF.

The genes are TRBV20-1 and TRBJ1-1, with D tentatively TRBD1 (5 bases). Trimming left V 1 base short and J 2 bases short, with 17 bases between. CDR1 is DFQATT, CDR2 SNEGSKA, per germline (reference sequence). This CDR3 has 16 residues. In nucleotides, the CDR3 is TGCAGTGCTAGAGCCAGGGACGGAAGATCAAACACTGAAGCTTTCTTT. Translation: CSARARDGRSNTEAFF.

In DNA form, the CDR3 reads TGTGCCAGCAGTTTGGGCAGGCTCTACGAGCAGTACTTC. Amino acid sequence: CASSLGRLYEQYF. The chain carries TRBV12-3 or TRBV12-4 and TRBJ2-7; no definite D call. V lost 3 bases and J 3 bases, leaving 9 bases between the germline ends. The CDR3 runs to 13 residues.

The chain uses TRBV21-1 and TRBJ1-5; the D call TRBD1 from the table was never checked on the DNA. TRBV21-1 is a listed pseudogene. This CDR3 has 17 amino acids. This CDR3 is CASSKVSFGTARQPQHF. CDR3 bases: TGTGCCAGCAGCAAAGTCTCCTTTGGGACCGCTCGACAGCCCCAGCATTTT.

The table lists this clonotype with a few counts. The rearrangement joins TRBV20-1 to TRBJ2-5; 14 positions match TRBD2. The CDR3 contains 14 residues. Trimming took 6 bases from V and 4 from J; bases not matched to a gene: 4. Germline lookup yields CDR1 DFQATT and CDR2 SNEGSKA (reference sequence). The DNA for the CDR3 is TGCAGTGCGCCGACTAGCGGGGGGGTAGAGACCCAGTACTTC. It specifies CSAPTSGGVETQYF.

The chain couples TRBV6-5 to TRBJ2-3, with D uncertain. Trimming removed 7 bases at V and 6 bases at J, with 8 bases between. This CDR3 contains 11 residues. The germline V gene encodes CDR1 MNHEY and CDR2 SVGAGI. Here the CDR3 reads CASTKGDTQYF. The CDR3 DNA is TGTGCCAGCACCAAAGGGGATACGCAGTATTTT.

This clonotype was seen only a few times. J is TRBJ1-4 and V is TRBV28, with 10 bases matching TRBD1. CDR3 length: 15 residues. V shed 4 bases and J 8 bases; nucleotides not matched to a gene: 7. Germline V gene lookup returns CDR1 MDHEN and CDR2 SYDVKM. CDR3 loop: CASSSTGTGDEKLFF. Written as DNA, the CDR3 is TGTGCCAGCAGTTCTACCGGGACAGGGGACGAAAAACTGTTTTTT.

In its sample, this clonotype was seen a few times. The CDR3 sequence is CASSLGQSSSYNEQFF. The CDR3 DNA is TGCGCCAGCAGCTTGGGGCAGTCGAGCTCCTACAATGAGCAGTTCTTC. This sequence joins TRBV5-1 and TRBJ2-1; unclear D gene. Germline CDR1 reads SGHRS; CDR2 reads YFSETQ. CDR3 length: 16 residues. The ends were cut back, 0 bases at V and 0 bases at J, with 10 bases in the middle.

The J gene is TRBJ1-1, the V gene TRBV10-3; 7 nucleotides match TRBD1. The germline V gene encodes CDR1 ENHRY and CDR2 SYGVKD. The CDR3 spans 13 residues. V lost 7 bases to trimming and J lost 1 base; unmatched junction nucleotides: 3. The CDR3: CAIKGAGNTEAFF. CDR3 coding DNA: TGTGCCATCAAGGGGGCCGGGAACACTGAAGCTTTCTTT.

In this sample, this clonotype turned up a few times. V and J are TRBV28 and TRBJ2-5, with D possibly TRBD1 on 6 matching bases. This CDR3 has 14 amino acids. Trimming cost V 2 bases and J 4 bases, with 11 bases left between them. CDR1 MDHEN and CDR2 SYDVKM come from the germline V gene. CDR3 DNA: TGTGCCAGCAGTTTACCGACAGGTTTAGAGACCCAGTACTTC. Its translation is CASSLPTGLETQYF.

The genes are TRBV24-1 and TRBJ2-5, with D perhaps TRBD1 (6 bases). This CDR3 comprises 16 residues. Germline loops: CDR1 KGHDR, CDR2 SFDVKD. Trimming removed 4 bases from V and 1 base from J, with 15 bases in between. The CDR3 nucleotides read TGTGCCACCAGTGACCGGGGACAATCTCTCCAAGAGACCCAGTACTTC. This codes for CATSDRGQSLQETQYF.

The V gene is TRBV4-1, the J gene TRBJ2-1; D is possibly TRBD1 or TRBD2 (5 bases each). The CDR3 covers 17 residues. Trimming pared 0 bases from V and 9 bases from J, leaving 21 bases between. Germline assignment: CDR1 MGHRA and CDR2 YSYEKL. The CDR3 is CASSQDRLASDRGEQFF. DNA for the CDR3: TGCGCCAGCAGCCAAGATCGGCTAGCCTCTGACAGAGGTGAGCAGTTCTTC.

The table lists this clonotype with a few counts. The chain carries TRBV29-1 and TRBJ2-1; 8 nucleotides line up with TRBD2. The CDR3 runs to 14 residues. After removal of 3 bases from V and 2 bases from J, the junction contained 3 bases not matched to a gene. In germline, CDR1 is SQVTM, CDR2 ANQGSEA. CDR3 protein: CSVDLAGTYNEQFF. The CDR3 bases are TGCAGCGTTGACTTAGCGGGGACCTACAATGAGCAGTTCTTC.

Comment on this clonotype: A junction boundary mismatches the germline segment, possibly from a read error. The chain is built from TRBV3-1 and TRBJ2-2; D is undetermined. The CDR3 is 15 residues long. Germline values: CDR1 LGHDT, CDR2 YNNKEL (reference sequence). Here the CDR3 reads CASSQGSPNTRELFF. The CDR3 nucleotides read TGTGCCAGCAGCCAGGGAAGCCCGAACACCAGGGAGCTGTTTTTT.

This clonotype was observed a few times. As DNA, the CDR3 is TGTGCCAGCAGTTACTCGAATGGTCTCGGCGAGCAGTACTTC. Its translation: CASSYSNGLGEQYF. V and J are TRBV6-5 and TRBJ2-7; D gene uncertain. Germline lookup yields CDR1 MNHEY and CDR2 SVGAGI. The CDR3 totals 14 residues. V was trimmed by 0 bases and J by 6 bases, leaving 12 bases between them.

The CDR3 DNA follows: TGTGCCAGCAGCCAGTCGTGGCAGGGGGCTTACGAGCAGTACTTC. This codes for CASSQSWQGAYEQYF. This chain uses TRBV3-1 with TRBJ2-7; 8 bases are shared with TRBD1. Germline CDR1 reads LGHDT; CDR2 reads YNNKEL (reference sequence). The junction had 8 bases not matched to a gene; V was cut back by 3 bases and J by 4 bases. The CDR3 runs to 15 residues.

J is TRBJ2-1 and V is TRBV11-3; D gene ambiguous. Germline V gives CDR1 SGHNT, CDR2 YENEEA. The CDR3 is made up of 15 amino acids. Trimming removed 0 bases from V and 3 bases from J, with 9 bases in between. The CDR3 nucleotides are TGTGCCAGCAGCTTAGATCTGGGTAGCTACAATGAGCAGTTCTTC. Its protein product is CASSLDLGSYNEQFF. Looking up the rest from reference TRBV11-3 and TRBJ2-1 gives the full variable domain: EAGVVQSPRYKIIEKKQPVAFWCNPISGHNTLYWYLQNLGQGPELLIRYENEEAVDDSQLPKDRFSAERLKGVDSTLKIQPAELGDSAVYLCASSLDLGSYNEQFFGPGTRLTVL.

The chain links TRBV7-2 to TRBJ2-4; 10 bases align to TRBD1. TRBJ2-7 explains the end of the DNA better; the J call may be wrong. The CDR3 covers 16 residues. CDR1 SGHTA and CDR2 FQGNSA come from the germline V gene. As DNA, the CDR3 is TGTGCCAGCAGCCCAAGATCCGGGACAGGGGCGTACGAGCAGTACTTC. It yields the protein CASSPRSGTGAYEQYF.

V and J are TRBV11-2 and TRBJ2-1; 9 nucleotides line up with TRBD2. The V gene end was trimmed by 3 bases and the J gene end by 0 bases; junction bases not matched to a gene: 9. Germline V lookup: CDR1 SGHAT, CDR2 FQNNGV. The CDR3 has 18 amino acids. The CDR3, as DNA: TGTGCCAGCAGCTTCAAAGTACGCGGGGGGGCCTCCTACAATGAGCAGTTCTTC. Its translation is CASSFKVRGGASYNEQFF.

The chain recombines TRBV7-2 with TRBJ2-3; 9 nucleotides match TRBD2. The CDR3 has 17 residues. V lost 6 bases, J lost 6 bases, and 16 bases stayed unmatched. CDR1 is SGHTA and CDR2 is FQGNSA in the germline V gene. CDR3 in DNA: TGTGCCAGCAGTCTCAGCGTCGGCGGGGGGGCCATCGATACGCAGTATTTT. This translates into CASSLSVGGGAIDTQYF.

V usage is TRBV5-1 and J usage is TRBJ2-5; TRBD1 is a possible D gene (6 bases). The CDR3 loop spans 14 amino acids. CDR1 and CDR2 (germline): SGHRS, YFSETQ. Trimming pared 0 bases from V and 7 bases from J, leaving 13 bases between. For the CDR3, the DNA is TGCGCCAGCAGCTTGGATTCAGGGGAAGGGACCCAGTACTTC. It translates to CASSLDSGEGTQYF.

This rearrangement joins TRBV6-5 to TRBJ2-7; TRBD2 agrees at 11 bases. This CDR3 has 12 residues. After removal of 9 bases from V and 4 bases from J, the junction contained 2 bases not matched to a gene. CDR1 MNHEY and CDR2 SVGAGI come from the germline V gene. CDR3 residues: CARASGGYEQYF. The CDR3 DNA is TGTGCCAGGGCTAGCGGGGGGTACGAGCAGTACTTC.

The chain has TRBV7-2 and TRBJ2-3; 9 bases agree with TRBD2. J gave up 2 bases and V 3 bases, and 9 bases lay outside the gene matches. Germline V gene data show CDR1 as SGHTA and CDR2 as FQGNSA. The CDR3 has 17 residues. CDR3 coding DNA: TGTGCCAGCAGCTTCGGAATTAGCGGGGGCCCCACAGATACGCAGTATTTT. This gives the protein CASSFGISGGPTDTQYF.

The CDR3 nucleotides are TGTGCCGGCACCCGGGACGGAAACCAAGAGACCCAGTACTTC. Protein: CAGTRDGNQETQYF. The genes are TRBV2 and TRBJ2-5; D could derive from TRBD1 or TRBD2 (5 bases each). Per germline, CDR1 SNHLY and CDR2 FYNNEI. Trimming pared 11 bases from V and 0 bases from J, leaving 16 bases between. The CDR3 covers 14 residues.

The chain is built from TRBV2 and TRBJ2-4, with D possibly matching TRBD1 (5 bases). CDR1 is SNHLY and CDR2 is FYNNEI in the germline V gene. The V end was cut by 8 bases, the J end by 1 base, with 9 bases between. The CDR3 loop spans 13 amino acids. The CDR3 loop is CASVTVAKNIQYF. CDR3 in DNA: TGTGCCAGCGTGACAGTTGCCAAAAACATTCAGTACTTC. Complete variable domain (other parts from reference TRBV2 and TRBJ2-4): EPEVTQTPSHQVTQMGQEVILRCVPISNHLYFYWYRQILGQKVEFLVSFYNNEISEKSEIFDDQFSVERPDGSNFTLKIRSTKLEDSAMYFCASVTVAKNIQYFGAGTRLSVL.

This chain joins TRBV7-2 and TRBJ1-5; D remains unclear. Germline CDR1 and CDR2: SGHTA and FQGNSA. Deletions cut 0 bases from V and 7 bases from J, with 13 bases between. The length of the CDR3 is 15 residues. The DNA for the CDR3 is TGTGCCAGCAGCTTAGCGGTGGGTTCAAAGCAGCCCCAGCATTTT. This translates into CASSLAVGSKQPQHF.